The rows below give T cell receptor beta chains drawn from one sample of a study of T cell responses to AZD1222 COVID-19 vaccine. The repertoire was sequenced with immunoSEQ multiplex PCR; TCRdb's copy has only in-frame clones and lacks some. This sample has 110,000 to 150,000 clones, with around 90% found just once. Sequencing used peripheral blood, obtained 28 days after the second AZD1222 dose. The receptor set was obtained from an adult who received the AZD1222 COVID-19 vaccine. The CDR3 runs from the conserved cysteine through the conserved F or W.

TRBJ1-2,TRBV7-9,CASRDETGWLSGYTF
TRBJ1-1,TRBV6-6,CASSHVGMTRVEAFF
TRBJ2-6,TRBV6-4,CASSGQADSGANVLTF
TRBJ1-1,TRBV10-1,CASSESRRGFTEAFF
TRBJ1-1,TRBV6-5,CASIPTLQGVTEAFF
TRBJ2-7,TRBV3-1/TRBV3-2,CASSQGDWGEQYF
TRBJ2-2,TRBV2,CASKDSGGNTGELFF
TRBJ1-2,TRBV5-5,CASSSAYRFNYGYTF
TRBJ1-3,TRBV7-3,CASSTTGTAGNTIYF
TRBJ1-1,TRBV11-2,CASSLAGWNTEAFF
TRBJ1-1,TRBV6-1,CASSVMPGQPNTEAFF
TRBJ2-7,TRBV18,CASSPRPGQGYEQYF
TRBJ2-1,TRBV2,CASSEGRIAGEQFF
TRBJ2-7,TRBV19,CASRMTSGYYEQYF
TRBJ2-2,TRBV5-4,CASSLVIGETGELFF
TRBJ2-2,TRBV5-5,CASHTPSGELFF
TRBJ2-7,TRBV6-6,CASHLMGQKTYEQYF
TRBJ2-4,TRBV18,CASSPWGAATKNIQYF
TRBJ1-2,TRBV6-2/TRBV6-3,CASSRRVEGYTF
TRBJ1-5,TRBV5-1,CASSLSANQPQHF
TRBJ1-4,TRBV11-2,CASSLLPGRLSTNEKLFF
TRBJ1-4,TRBV5-8,CASSPGQGEGEKLFF
TRBJ1-4,TRBV5-1,CASSRWRDRDEKLFF
TRBJ2-7,TRBV12-3/TRBV12-4,CASSFDRGNEQYF
TRBJ2-1,TRBV12-5,CASGPSWGEQFF
TRBJ2-5,TRBV5-1,CASSLGTGGVETQYF
TRBJ1-1,TRBV6-5,CASGRVGSLPEAFF
TRBJ1-4,TRBV4-1,CASSQSEGLNEKLFF
TRBJ1-3,TRBV14,CASSQRDSSGNTIYF
TRBJ2-2,TRBV19,CASSGRTGGNTGELFF